A selection of T cell receptor beta chains follows, all from one sample in a study of blood T cell repertoires in COVID-19. Measured with immunoSEQ multiplex PCR; TCRdb has only the in-frame clones, and not every one. This sample has fewer than 150,000 clones, with just over 70% found just once. What was sequenced was peripheral blood. Receptors originate from a human donor with acute or convalescent COVID-19. The donor label of this sample is uncertain. Each CDR3 is given with its conserved first and last residue. A D gene is named only where the DNA matches it firmly. Rows give clone size only sometimes, using once, few, many, or a class for an expanded clone.

CDR3 length: 14; V gene: TRBV19; J gene: TRBJ1-1; D gene: .; clone size: once; CDR3 DNA: TGTGCCAGTAGTATTGGGGGCGGTAAAGCTGAAGCTTTCTTT; CDR3 protein: CASSIGGGKAEAFF
CDR3 length: 13; V gene: TRBV7-9; J gene: TRBJ1-1; D gene: TRBD1; clone size: few; CDR3 DNA: TGTGCCAGCCGTCCGGGACAGGGGGCATCGGCTTTCTTT; CDR3 protein: CASRPGQGASAFF
CDR3 length: 11; V gene: TRBV2; J gene: TRBJ2-5; D gene: .; clone size: .; CDR3 DNA: TGTGCCAGCGCCCTATTGGAGACCCAGTACTTC; CDR3 protein: CASALLETQYF
CDR3 length: 14; V gene: TRBV6-5; J gene: TRBJ2-7; D gene: TRBD1; clone size: once; CDR3 DNA: TGTGCCAGCAGCCGTGACAGGGGTGGCAACGAGCAGTACTTC; CDR3 protein: CASSRDRGGNEQYF
CDR3 length: 15; V gene: TRBV19; J gene: TRBJ2-3; D gene: .; clone size: once; CDR3 DNA: TGTGCCAGTAGTATAGACGGGGTTCCCACAGATACGCAGTATTTT; CDR3 protein: CASSIDGVPTDTQYF
CDR3 length: 15; V gene: TRBV19; J gene: TRBJ1-5; D gene: TRBD1; clone size: .; CDR3 DNA: TGTGCCAGTAGTGCCGGGACAGGATTTAATCAGCCCCAGCATTTT; CDR3 protein: CASSAGTGFNQPQHF
CDR3 length: 14; V gene: TRBV2; J gene: TRBJ1-1; D gene: .; clone size: .; CDR3 DNA: TGTGCCAGCAGTGCCCTAATTGGACTAGTCGAGGCTTTCTTT; CDR3 protein: CASSALIGLVEAFF
CDR3 length: 15; V gene: TRBV24-1; J gene: TRBJ2-5; D gene: TRBD2; clone size: .; CDR3 DNA: TGTGCCACCAGTACCAGCGGGGCGGGTAAAGAGACCCAGTACTTC; CDR3 protein: CATSTSGAGKETQYF
CDR3 length: 16; V gene: TRBV28; J gene: TRBJ1-2; D gene: .; clone size: few; CDR3 DNA: TGTGCCAGCAGTTTATGGCGGCAGGGGAGACGCTATGGCTACACCTTC; CDR3 protein: CASSLWRQGRRYGYTF
CDR3 length: 14; V gene: TRBV30; J gene: TRBJ2-7; D gene: TRBD2; clone size: .; CDR3 DNA: TGTGCCTGGAGCAGCGGGGGACTAAACTACAAGCAGTACTTC; CDR3 protein: CAWSSGGLNYKQYF
CDR3 length: 14; V gene: TRBV7-2; J gene: TRBJ2-7; D gene: .; clone size: .; CDR3 DNA: TGTGCCAGCAGTCTCACAAGGGGCCCCTACGAGCAGTACTTC; CDR3 protein: CASSLTRGPYEQYF
CDR3 length: 13; V gene: TRBV6-6; J gene: TRBJ1-5; D gene: TRBD1; clone size: .; CDR3 DNA: TGTGCCAGCAGACAGGGGAGCAATCAGCCCCAGCATTTT; CDR3 protein: CASRQGSNQPQHF
CDR3 length: 14; V gene: TRBV7-2; J gene: TRBJ2-3; D gene: TRBD2; clone size: .; CDR3 DNA: TGTGCCAGCAGGCTAGCGGGGGGGCGGAGTACGCAGTATTTT; CDR3 protein: CASRLAGGRSTQYF
CDR3 length: 15; V gene: TRBV19; J gene: TRBJ1-3; D gene: .; clone size: .; CDR3 DNA: TGTGCCAGTAGCTCAGGACAGTCCTCTGGAAACACCATATATTTT; CDR3 protein: CASSSGQSSGNTIYF
CDR3 length: 15; V gene: TRBV3-1/TRBV3-2; J gene: TRBJ1-3; D gene: TRBD1; clone size: few; CDR3 DNA: TGTGCCAGCAGCCCCGACAGGGGGGGAGGAAACACCATATATTTT; CDR3 protein: CASSPDRGGGNTIYF
CDR3 length: 15; V gene: TRBV4-1; J gene: TRBJ1-1; D gene: .; clone size: .; CDR3 DNA: TGCGCCAGCAGCCGAGACCCTCGGGAGAACACTGAAGCTTTCTTT; CDR3 protein: CASSRDPRENTEAFF
CDR3 length: 16; V gene: TRBV19; J gene: TRBJ1-5; D gene: .; clone size: .; CDR3 DNA: TGTGCCAGTAGTAGAGGGCAGGTGGCTGTCAATCAGCCCCAGCATTTT; CDR3 protein: CASSRGQVAVNQPQHF
CDR3 length: 16; V gene: TRBV7-8; J gene: TRBJ1-6; D gene: .; clone size: .; CDR3 DNA: TGTGCCAGCAGCTTAGGAACAGGATGGTTCAATTCACCCCTCCACTTT; CDR3 protein: CASSLGTGWFNSPLHF
CDR3 length: 14; V gene: TRBV19; J gene: TRBJ1-6; D gene: TRBD1; clone size: few; CDR3 DNA: TGTGCCAGCGCCGAGACAGGGAGTGGGTCACCCCTCCACTTT; CDR3 protein: CASAETGSGSPLHF
CDR3 length: 15; V gene: TRBV10-3; J gene: TRBJ1-6; D gene: .; clone size: many; CDR3 DNA: TGTGCCATCGCGGAGGGGGGGAGGCAGGATTCACCCCTCCACTTT; CDR3 protein: CAIAEGGRQDSPLHF
CDR3 length: 18; V gene: TRBV19; J gene: TRBJ1-2; D gene: TRBD1; clone size: .; CDR3 DNA: TGTGCCAGTAGTATATCCACCCTCCGGGACAGGGGTCACTATGGCTACACCTTC; CDR3 protein: CASSISTLRDRGHYGYTF
CDR3 length: 16; V gene: TRBV5-1; J gene: TRBJ1-2; D gene: .; clone size: few; CDR3 DNA: TGCGCCAGCAGCTTGGGACTCCTGGACAGTCACTATGGCTACACCTTC; CDR3 protein: CASSLGLLDSHYGYTF